The source of this TCR beta chain is a study of response to subunit inactivated influenza vaccine. Overall study results and limits: The study's authors posited that every seasonal influenza vaccination enlists few new T cells.

TCRdb passed the RT-PCR reads through MiXCR, listing each CDR3 protein once. The sample has around 190,000 distinct CDR3 sequences; under 15% are singletons. As concerns this clonotype: Its matching antigen is unknown.

The germline V gene encodes CDR1 ENHRY and CDR2 SYGVKD. Germline trimming cut 3 bases from V and 0 bases from J; bases unmatched to any gene: 7. This CDR3 is built from 16 residues. The material was CD8+ T cells sorted from PBMCs, obtained around 5 days after vaccination. The TCR comes from a man in his forties or fifties who received an inactivated influenza vaccine. This rearrangement joins TRBV10-3 to TRBJ2-7, with 8 bases that match TRBD2. CDR3 protein: CAISDSGGPSSYEQYF. DNA for the CDR3: TGTGCCATCAGTGACAGCGGGGGCCCCAGCTCCTACGAGCAGTACTTC.